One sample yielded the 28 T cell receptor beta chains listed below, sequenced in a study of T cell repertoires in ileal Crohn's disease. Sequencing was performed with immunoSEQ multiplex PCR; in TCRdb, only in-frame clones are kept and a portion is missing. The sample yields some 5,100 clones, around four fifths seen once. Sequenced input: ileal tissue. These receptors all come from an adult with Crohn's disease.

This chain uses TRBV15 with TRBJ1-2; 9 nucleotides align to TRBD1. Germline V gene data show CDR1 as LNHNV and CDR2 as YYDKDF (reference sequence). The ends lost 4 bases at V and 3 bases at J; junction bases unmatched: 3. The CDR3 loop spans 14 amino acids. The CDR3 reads CATSIDRGDYGYTF. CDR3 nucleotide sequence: TGTGCCACCAGCATCGACAGGGGGGACTATGGCTACACCTTC.

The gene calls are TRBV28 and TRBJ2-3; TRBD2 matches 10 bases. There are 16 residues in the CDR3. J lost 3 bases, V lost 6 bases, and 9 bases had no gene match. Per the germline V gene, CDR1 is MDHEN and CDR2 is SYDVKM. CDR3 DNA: TGTGCCAGCAGGAAACCGGGACTAGCGTTAACAGATACGCAGTATTTT. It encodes CASRKPGLALTDTQYF.

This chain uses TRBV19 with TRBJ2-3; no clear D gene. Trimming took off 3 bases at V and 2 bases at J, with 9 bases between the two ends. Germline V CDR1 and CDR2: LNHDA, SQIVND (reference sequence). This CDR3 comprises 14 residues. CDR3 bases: TGTGCCAGTAGTATGTTGGAGTCCACAGATACGCAGTATTTT. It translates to CASSMLESTDTQYF.

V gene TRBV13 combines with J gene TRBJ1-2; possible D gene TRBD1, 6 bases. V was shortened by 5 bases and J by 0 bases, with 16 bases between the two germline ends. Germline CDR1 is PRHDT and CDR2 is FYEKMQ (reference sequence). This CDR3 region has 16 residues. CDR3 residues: CASSQVNQGTNYGYTF. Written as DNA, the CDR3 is TGTGCCAGCAGCCAAGTCAACCAGGGGACTAACTATGGCTACACCTTC.

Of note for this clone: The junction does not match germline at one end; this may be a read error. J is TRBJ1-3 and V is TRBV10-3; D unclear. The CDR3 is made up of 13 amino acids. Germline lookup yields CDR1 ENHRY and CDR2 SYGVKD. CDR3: CAARAPSENNIYF. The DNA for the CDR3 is TGTGCCGCCCGGGCCCCTTCCGAGAACAACATATATTTT.

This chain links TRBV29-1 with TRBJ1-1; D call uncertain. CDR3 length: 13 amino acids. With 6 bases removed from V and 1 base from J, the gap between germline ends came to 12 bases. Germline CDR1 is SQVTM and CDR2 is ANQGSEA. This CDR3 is CSVQAATNTEAFF. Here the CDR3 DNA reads TGCAGCGTCCAGGCAGCAACGAACACTGAAGCTTTCTTT.

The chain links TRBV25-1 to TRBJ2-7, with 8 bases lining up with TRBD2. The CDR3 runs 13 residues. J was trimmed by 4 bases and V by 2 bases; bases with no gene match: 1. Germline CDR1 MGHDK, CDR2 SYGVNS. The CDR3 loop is CASSEPGGYEQYF. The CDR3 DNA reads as TGTGCCAGCAGTGAACCGGGGGGGTACGAGCAGTACTTC.

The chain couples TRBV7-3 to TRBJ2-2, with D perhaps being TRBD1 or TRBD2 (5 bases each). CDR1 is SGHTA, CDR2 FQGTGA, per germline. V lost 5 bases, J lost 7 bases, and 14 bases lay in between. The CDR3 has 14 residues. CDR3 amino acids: CASSPGTLGGELFF. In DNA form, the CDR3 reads TGTGCCAGCAGCCCCGGGACCCTTGGCGGGGAGCTGTTTTTT. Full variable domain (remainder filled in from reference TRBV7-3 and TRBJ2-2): GAGVSQTPSNKVTEKGKYVELRCDPISGHTALYWYRQSLGQGPEFLIYFQGTGAADDSGLPNDRFFAVRPEGSVSTLKIQRTERGDSAVYLCASSPGTLGGELFFGEGSRLTVL.

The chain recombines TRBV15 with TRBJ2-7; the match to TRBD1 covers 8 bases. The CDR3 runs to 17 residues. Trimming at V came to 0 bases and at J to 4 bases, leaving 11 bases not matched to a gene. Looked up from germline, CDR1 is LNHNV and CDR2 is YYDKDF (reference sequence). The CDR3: CATSRDLSTQGAYEQYF. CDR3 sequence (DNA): TGTGCCACCAGCAGAGATTTGTCAACGCAGGGGGCTTACGAGCAGTACTTC.

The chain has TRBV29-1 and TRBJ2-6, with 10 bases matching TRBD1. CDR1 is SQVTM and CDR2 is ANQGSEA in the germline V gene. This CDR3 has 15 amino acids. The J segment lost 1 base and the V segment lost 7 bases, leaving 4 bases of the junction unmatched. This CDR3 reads CSARDRGSGANVLTF. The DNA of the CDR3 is TGCAGCGCCCGGGACAGGGGATCTGGGGCCAACGTCCTGACTTTC.

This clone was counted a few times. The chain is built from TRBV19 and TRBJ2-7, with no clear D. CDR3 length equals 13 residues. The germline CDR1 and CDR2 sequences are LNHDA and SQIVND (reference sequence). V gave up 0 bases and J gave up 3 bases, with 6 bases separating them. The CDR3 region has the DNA TGTGCCAGTAGTATAGACCCAAACTACGAGCAGTACTTC. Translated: CASSIDPNYEQYF.

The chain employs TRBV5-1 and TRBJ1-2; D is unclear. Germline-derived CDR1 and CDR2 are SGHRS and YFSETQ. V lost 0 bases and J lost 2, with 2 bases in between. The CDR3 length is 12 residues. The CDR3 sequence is CASSLGNYGYTF. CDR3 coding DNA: TGCGCCAGCAGCTTGGGGAACTATGGCTACACCTTC.

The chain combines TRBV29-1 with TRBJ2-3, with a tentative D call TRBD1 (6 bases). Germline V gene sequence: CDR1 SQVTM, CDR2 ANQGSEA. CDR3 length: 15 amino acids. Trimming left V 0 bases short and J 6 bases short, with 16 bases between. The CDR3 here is CSVEDRRPGADTQYF. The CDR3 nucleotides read TGCAGCGTTGAAGATCGGCGGCCAGGGGCCGATACGCAGTATTTT.

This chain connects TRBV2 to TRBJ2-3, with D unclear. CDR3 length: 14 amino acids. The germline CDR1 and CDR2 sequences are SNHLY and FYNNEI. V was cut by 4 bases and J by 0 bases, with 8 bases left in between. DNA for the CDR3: TGTGCCAGCAGTGGGACGACTAGCACAGATACGCAGTATTTT. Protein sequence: CASSGTTSTDTQYF.

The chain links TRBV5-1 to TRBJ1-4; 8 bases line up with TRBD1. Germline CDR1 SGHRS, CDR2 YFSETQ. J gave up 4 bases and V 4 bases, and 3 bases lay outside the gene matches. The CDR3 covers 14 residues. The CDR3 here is CASSEQGVNEKLFF. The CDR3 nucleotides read TGCGCCAGCAGCGAACAGGGGGTTAATGAAAAACTGTTTTTT.

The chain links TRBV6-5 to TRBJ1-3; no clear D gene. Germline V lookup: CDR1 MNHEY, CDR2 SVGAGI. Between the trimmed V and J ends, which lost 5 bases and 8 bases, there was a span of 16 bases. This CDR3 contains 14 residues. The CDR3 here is CASSKDRGEDTIYF. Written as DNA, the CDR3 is TGTGCCAGCAGTAAGGACCGTGGGGAGGACACCATATATTTT.

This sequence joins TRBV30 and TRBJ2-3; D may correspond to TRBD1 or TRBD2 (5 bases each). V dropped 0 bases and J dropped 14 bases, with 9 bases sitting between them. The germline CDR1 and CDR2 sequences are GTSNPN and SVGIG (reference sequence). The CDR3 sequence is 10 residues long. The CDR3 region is CAWSVRDLYF. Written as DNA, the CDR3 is TGTGCCTGGAGTGTAAGGGACCTGTATTTT.

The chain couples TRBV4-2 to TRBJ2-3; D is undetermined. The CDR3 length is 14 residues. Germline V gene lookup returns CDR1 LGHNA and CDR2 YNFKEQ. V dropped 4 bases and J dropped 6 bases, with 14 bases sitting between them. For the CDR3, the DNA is TGTGCCAGCAGCCCAACCCTCGGGTCGGATACGCAGTATTTT. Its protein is CASSPTLGSDTQYF.

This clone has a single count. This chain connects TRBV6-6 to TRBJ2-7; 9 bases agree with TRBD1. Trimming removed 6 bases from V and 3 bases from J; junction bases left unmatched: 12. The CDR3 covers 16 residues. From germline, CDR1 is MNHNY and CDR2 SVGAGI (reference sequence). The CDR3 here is CASRNNRDRVSYEQYF. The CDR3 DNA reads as TGTGCCAGCAGAAATAACCGGGACAGGGTTAGCTACGAGCAGTACTTC.

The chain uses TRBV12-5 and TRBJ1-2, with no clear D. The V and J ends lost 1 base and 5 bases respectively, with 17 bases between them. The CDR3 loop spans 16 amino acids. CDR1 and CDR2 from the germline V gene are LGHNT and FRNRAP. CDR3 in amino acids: CASGLGNPNPGYGYTF. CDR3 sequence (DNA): TGTGCTAGTGGTTTGGGCAACCCGAACCCGGGATATGGCTACACCTTC.

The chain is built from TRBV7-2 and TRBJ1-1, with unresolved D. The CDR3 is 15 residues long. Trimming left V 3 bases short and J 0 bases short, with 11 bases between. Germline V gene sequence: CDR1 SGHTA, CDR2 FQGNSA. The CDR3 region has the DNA TGTGCCAGCAGCTTGGAAGTGTGGATGAACACTGAAGCTTTCTTT. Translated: CASSLEVWMNTEAFF.

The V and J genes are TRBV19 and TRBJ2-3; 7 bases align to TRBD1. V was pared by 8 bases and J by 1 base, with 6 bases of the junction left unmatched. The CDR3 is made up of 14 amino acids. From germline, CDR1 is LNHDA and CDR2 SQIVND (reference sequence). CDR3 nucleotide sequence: TGTGCCAGTTCCAACAGGGGTCGCACAGATACGCAGTATTTT. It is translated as CASSNRGRTDTQYF.

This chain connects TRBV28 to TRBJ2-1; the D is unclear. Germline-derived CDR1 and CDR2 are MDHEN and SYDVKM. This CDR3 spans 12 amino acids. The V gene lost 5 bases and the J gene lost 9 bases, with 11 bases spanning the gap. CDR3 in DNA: TGTGCCAGCAGTCCCGAACGGTTTGAGCAGTTCTTC. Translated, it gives CASSPERFEQFF.

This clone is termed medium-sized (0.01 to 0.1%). The CDR3 is CASSWEGTEAFF. CDR3 nucleotide sequence: TGTGCCAGCAGCTGGGAGGGGACTGAAGCTTTCTTT. This rearrangement joins TRBV5-6 to TRBJ1-1, with a weak D call TRBD1 (5 bases). CDR1 and CDR2 from the germline V gene are SGHDT and YYEEEE. The CDR3 is 12 amino acids. Trimming cost V 3 bases and J 5 bases, with 8 bases left between them.

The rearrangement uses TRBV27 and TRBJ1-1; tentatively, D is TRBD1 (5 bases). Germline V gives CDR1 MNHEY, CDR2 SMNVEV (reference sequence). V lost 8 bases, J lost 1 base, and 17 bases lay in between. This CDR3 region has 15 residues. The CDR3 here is CASVSRAQGNTEAFF. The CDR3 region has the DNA TGTGCCAGCGTTTCCAGGGCCCAGGGGAACACTGAAGCTTTCTTT.

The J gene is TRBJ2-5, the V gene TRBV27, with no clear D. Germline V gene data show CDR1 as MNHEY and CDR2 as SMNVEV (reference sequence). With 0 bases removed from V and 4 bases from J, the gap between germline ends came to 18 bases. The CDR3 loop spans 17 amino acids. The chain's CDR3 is CASSLSRGTIHAETQYF. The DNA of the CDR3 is TGTGCCAGCAGTTTATCGAGAGGTACAATACACGCAGAGACCCAGTACTTC.

The CDR3 protein is CASSFRAGNTIYF. CDR3 in DNA: TGTGCCAGCAGCTTTAGGGCTGGAAACACCATATATTTT. The genes are TRBV5-6 and TRBJ1-3; D unclear. The CDR3 is 13 amino acids. Trimming left V 2 bases short and J 2 bases short, with 5 bases between. CDR1 and CDR2 (germline): SGHDT, YYEEEE.

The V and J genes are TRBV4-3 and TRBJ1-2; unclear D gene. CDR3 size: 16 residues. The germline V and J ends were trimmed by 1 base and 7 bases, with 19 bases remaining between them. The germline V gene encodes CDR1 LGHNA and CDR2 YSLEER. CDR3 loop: CASSQGSGFSSGGYTF. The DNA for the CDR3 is TGCGCCAGCAGCCAAGGATCCGGGTTTAGTAGTGGTGGCTACACCTTC.